These 18 T cell receptor beta chains came from one sample sequenced in a study of blood T cell repertoires in COVID-19. The protocol was immunoSEQ multiplex PCR, while the TCRdb copy is restricted to in-frame clones and leaves out a portion. Among around 290,000 clones listed, 80% to 95% were seen once. The sample consisted of peripheral blood. These TCRs come from a woman in her thirties with COVID-19, enrolled during active disease.

The gene calls are TRBV3-1 (or the pseudogene TRBV3-2) and TRBJ2-1; 14 bases align to TRBD2. With V trimmed by 3 bases and J by 6 bases, 1 base remained unmatched. The germline V gene has CDR1 LGHDT and CDR2 YNNKEL (reference sequence). The CDR3 extends over 15 amino acids. The CDR3 nucleotides are TGTGCCAGCAGCCATGGGACTAGCGGGGGCAATGAGCAGTTCTTC. Amino acids: CASSHGTSGGNEQFF.

The rearrangement uses TRBV5-4 and TRBJ2-7; TRBD2 matches 12 bases. Trimming took 4 bases from V and 2 from J; bases not matched to a gene: 7. Germline V lookup: CDR1 SGHNT, CDR2 YYREEE (reference sequence). The CDR3 has 16 amino acids. The CDR3, as DNA: TGTGCCAGCAGCCCCTGGACTAGCGGGATCACCTACGAGCAGTACTTC. This codes for CASSPWTSGITYEQYF. Full variable domain (missing parts from reference TRBV5-4 and TRBJ2-7): ETGVTQSPTHLIKTRGQQVTLRCSSQSGHNTVSWYQQALGQGPQFIFQYYREEENGRGNFPPRFSGLQFPNYSSELNVNALELDDSALYLCASSPWTSGITYEQYFGPGTRLTVT.

This chain uses TRBV2 with TRBJ1-2; D ambiguous. Trimming took off 2 bases at V and 0 bases at J, with 7 bases between the two ends. This CDR3 has 14 amino acids. Germline CDR1 SNHLY, CDR2 FYNNEI. The CDR3 DNA follows: TGTGCCAGCAGTGAACAGGTAGCTAACTATGGCTACACCTTC. Its protein product is CASSEQVANYGYTF.

The chain is built from TRBV19 and TRBJ1-2; D is undetermined. The V gene lost 7 bases and the J gene lost 0 bases, with 9 bases spanning the gap. This CDR3 comprises 13 residues. Germline CDR1 LNHDA, CDR2 SQIVND (reference sequence). CDR3 sequence: CASTETANYGYTF. CDR3 DNA: TGTGCCAGTACGGAGACGGCTAACTATGGCTACACCTTC.

The rearrangement uses TRBV5-1 and TRBJ2-7, with D perhaps matching TRBD1 (5 bases). Germline V gene sequence: CDR1 SGHRS, CDR2 YFSETQ. CDR3 length equals 14 residues. V lost 4 bases and J lost 2, with 13 bases in between. The CDR3 nucleotides read TGCGCCAGCAGCCTTCTAGGGGTGACCTACGAGCAGTACTTC. This translates into CASSLLGVTYEQYF.

V and J are TRBV5-8 and TRBJ2-7; 9 bases line up with TRBD1. The germline V gene encodes CDR1 SGHTS and CDR2 YDEGEE. Trimming cost V 5 bases and J 3 bases; bases outside gene matches: 18. The CDR3 consists of 18 residues. The CDR3 DNA follows: TGTGCCAGCAGAACTACAGGGGGCAGTTCGAGCGCCGACTACGAGCAGTACTTC. Translating it yields CASRTTGGSSSADYEQYF.

This chain uses TRBV27 with TRBJ1-1; 9 bases map to TRBD1. The germline gives CDR1 MNHEY, CDR2 SMNVEV (reference sequence). The CDR3 covers 17 residues. The V gene end was trimmed by 3 bases and the J gene end by 0 bases; junction bases not matched to a gene: 8. The CDR3 loop is CASSFRGTGPMNTEAFF. The CDR3 region has the DNA TGTGCCAGCAGTTTCCGCGGGACAGGGCCAATGAACACTGAAGCTTTCTTT.

The V gene is TRBV27, the J gene TRBJ1-1; 7 bases are shared with TRBD1. CDR1 MNHEY and CDR2 SMNVEV come from the germline V gene (reference sequence). After removal of 4 bases from V and 5 bases from J, the junction contained 16 bases not matched to a gene. CDR3 length equals 17 residues. CDR3 protein: CASSSLRQGGTLTEAFF. Here the CDR3 DNA reads TGTGCCAGCAGTTCTCTAAGACAGGGAGGCACTTTAACTGAAGCTTTCTTT.

This chain links TRBV6-4 with TRBJ2-2; 8 bases line up with TRBD2. The germline gives CDR1 MRHNA, CDR2 SNTAGT. The CDR3 is 14 amino acids. Unmatched junction bases numbered 0, after V lost 3 bases and J lost 3 bases. This CDR3 reads CASSEAGDTGELFF. The CDR3 DNA sequence: TGTGCCAGCAGTGAAGCGGGAGACACCGGGGAGCTGTTTTTT.

The chain couples TRBV30 to TRBJ1-4; TRBD1 agrees at 9 bases. Unmatched junction bases numbered 6, after V lost 0 bases and J lost 7 bases. The CDR3 sequence is 15 residues long. CDR1 and CDR2 from the germline V gene are GTSNPN and SVGIG (reference sequence). The CDR3 DNA is TGTGCCTGGAGTGTAGGGACAGGGCAGGGTGAAAAACTGTTTTTT. Translating gives CAWSVGTGQGEKLFF.

The chain recombines TRBV5-1 with TRBJ2-7; possible D gene TRBD1, 5 bases. This CDR3 region has 13 residues. The V end lost 0 bases, the J end lost 3 bases, and 7 bases lay between the germline ends. Germline assignment: CDR1 SGHRS and CDR2 YFSETQ. The chain's CDR3 is CASSLGTGYEQYF. CDR3 bases: TGCGCCAGCAGCTTGGGAACAGGCTACGAGCAGTACTTC.

The chain recombines TRBV7-3 with TRBJ1-2, with TRBD1 matching 9 bases. The CDR3 spans 14 residues. Trimming removed 4 bases from V and 3 bases from J; junction bases left unmatched: 3. Germline V gene lookup returns CDR1 SGHTA and CDR2 FQGTGA. Here the CDR3 reads CASSSGQGDYGYTF. The CDR3 region has the DNA TGTGCCAGCAGCTCGGGACAGGGAGACTATGGCTACACCTTC.

The CDR3, as DNA: TGTGCCAGTAGTGGGACTGATTATCAGCCCCAGCATTTT. This sequence encodes CASSGTDYQPQHF. The chain employs TRBV19 and TRBJ1-5, with a possible D match to TRBD1 (5 bases). The CDR3 runs to 13 residues. Germline V gene sequence: CDR1 LNHDA, CDR2 SQIVND (reference sequence). V was cut by 5 bases and J by 5 bases, with 10 bases left in between.

The V call is TRBV19, the J call TRBJ2-2, with 7 bases matching TRBD1. This CDR3 is built from 16 residues. With 5 bases clipped from V and 1 base from J, the junction kept 7 bases outside the gene matches. Germline CDR1 is LNHDA and CDR2 is SQIVND (reference sequence). This CDR3 is CASSPRPGGNTGELFF. The DNA of the CDR3 is TGTGCCAGTAGTCCTAGGCCAGGGGGGAACACCGGGGAGCTGTTTTTT.

V and J are TRBV6-5 and TRBJ2-7, with D perhaps TRBD1 (5 bases). Germline-derived CDR1 and CDR2 are MNHEY and SVGAGI. V was cut by 6 bases and J by 4 bases, with 13 bases left in between. The CDR3 contains 13 residues. The CDR3 DNA reads TGTGCCAGCAGGCCCGACAGAATTTACGAGCAGTACTTC. Its protein product is CASRPDRIYEQYF.

The chain combines TRBV10-1 with TRBJ2-1; 10 positions agree with TRBD1. Germline CDR1 and CDR2: WNHNN and SYGVQD (reference sequence). CDR3 length equals 14 residues. J was trimmed by 4 bases and V by 6 bases; bases with no gene match: 3. The DNA of the CDR3 is TGCGCCAGCAGCGGACAGGGGGAGTACAATGAGCAGTTCTTC. It translates to CASSGQGEYNEQFF.

This clone was counted a few times. V and J are TRBV3-1 (or the pseudogene TRBV3-2) and TRBJ1-6, with 7 positions matching TRBD1. Germline V gives CDR1 LGHDT, CDR2 YNNKEL (reference sequence). The CDR3 totals 15 residues. V lost 4 bases to trimming and J lost 13 bases; unmatched junction nucleotides: 13. This CDR3 reads CASSPSRGGQEPLHF. The CDR3 nucleotides are TGTGCCAGCAGCCCATCCCGAGGGGGCCAGGAGCCCCTCCACTTT.

This sequence joins TRBV18 and TRBJ1-1, with 10 bases matching TRBD1. Germline V CDR1 and CDR2: KGHSH, LQKENI. This CDR3 region has 15 residues. The trim removed 0 bases at V and 4 bases at J, leaving 2 bases unmatched. Written as DNA, the CDR3 is TGTGCCAGCTCACCACCCAGACAGGGGGCCACTGAAGCTTTCTTT. This encodes CASSPPRQGATEAFF.